The next 8 T cell receptor beta chains were all read from a single sample in a study of naive and memory T cell subsets. Adult healthy volunteers gave 2.5 ml peripheral blood for whole-blood RNA. Reverse transcription of blood and skin TCR RNA was primed at alpha and beta constant regions. One entry per CDR3 protein results from TCRdb running MiXCR on the 5' RACE reads. Among more than 25,000 distinct CDR3 sequences listed, roughly 23% were seen once. These receptors all come from a female donor in good health.

This clonotype was found many times. The chain joins TRBV5-1 to TRBJ1-1, with a tentative D call TRBD1 (5 bases). The CDR3 has 13 residues. CDR1 and CDR2 from the germline V gene are SGHRS and YFSETQ. V was cut by 3 bases and J by 6 bases, with 12 bases left in between. This CDR3 is CASSWGGVAEAFF. DNA of the CDR3: TGCGCCAGCAGCTGGGGGGGGGTGGCTGAAGCTTTCTTT.

The J gene is TRBJ1-1, the V gene TRBV7-2; no clear D gene. Germline V gene sequence: CDR1 SGHTA, CDR2 FQGNSA. The V gene lost 4 bases and the J gene lost 1 base, with 16 bases spanning the gap. CDR3 length equals 16 residues. This chain's CDR3 is CASSSNPGLKNTEAFF. The DNA of the CDR3 is TGTGCCAGCAGCTCGAATCCGGGCCTTAAGAACACTGAAGCTTTCTTT.

In this sample, this clonotype turned up many times. The rearrangement uses TRBV10-3 and TRBJ1-1; D gene uncertain. V gave up 6 bases and J gave up 0 bases, with 8 bases separating them. This CDR3 has 13 residues. The V gene's germline CDR1 is ENHRY and CDR2 SYGVKD. The CDR3 is CAIRAGMNTEAFF. CDR3 bases: TGTGCCATCAGAGCGGGAATGAACACTGAAGCTTTCTTT.

This clonotype was observed a few times. CDR3 DNA: TGTGCCAGCAGACCCTTGATCCTCGGACAGGTGAAGTCAGATACGCAGTATTTT. This codes for CASRPLILGQVKSDTQYF. The gene calls are TRBV6-2 or TRBV6-3 and TRBJ2-3, with 7 bases lining up with TRBD1. The CDR3 runs to 18 residues. The trim removed 6 bases at V and 4 bases at J, leaving 19 bases unmatched. Germline CDR1 and CDR2: MNHEY and SVGEGT.

This clonotype was found many times. CDR3 nucleotide sequence: TGTGCCAGCAGTTGGGGAATCACTGAAGCTTTCTTT. Translation: CASSWGITEAFF. The J gene is TRBJ1-1, the V gene TRBV6-2 or TRBV6-3; no clear D gene. Trimming took off 4 bases at V and 4 bases at J, with 7 bases between the two ends. CDR3 length: 12 residues. Germline V gene sequence: CDR1 MNHEY, CDR2 SVGEGT.

In its sample, this clonotype was seen many times. This chain uses TRBV7-8 with TRBJ2-7, with D uncertain. V was trimmed by 0 bases and J by 3 bases, leaving 12 bases between them. CDR3 size: 15 residues. Looked up from germline, CDR1 is SGHVS and CDR2 is FQNEAQ. The CDR3 is CASSLAGPSHYEQYF. The CDR3 DNA follows: TGTGCCAGCAGCTTAGCGGGCCCATCCCACTACGAGCAGTACTTC.

This clonotype was seen repeatedly, ten times or more. The chain combines TRBV20-1 with TRBJ1-4, with a weak D call TRBD1 (5 bases). Trimming shortened V by 4 bases and J by 5 bases, and 14 bases separated the two germline ends. Germline CDR1 and CDR2: DFQATT and SNEGSKA (reference sequence). This CDR3 is 14 amino acids long. The DNA of the CDR3 is TGCAGTGCTAACCCGGTGGGGCGGAATGAAAAACTGTTTTTT. It specifies CSANPVGRNEKLFF.

This clonotype was recorded many times. The rearrangement links TRBV4-1 to TRBJ1-1; D is undetermined. Germline CDR1 is MGHRA and CDR2 is YSYEKL. The V end was cut by 3 bases, the J end by 3 bases, with 26 bases between. CDR3 length: 19 residues. This CDR3 is CASSHWAVYNEMEDTEAFF. The CDR3 region has the DNA TGCGCCAGCAGCCACTGGGCAGTCTATAATGAAATGGAAGACACTGAAGCTTTCTTT.